This T cell receptor beta chain was documented in a study of long-term antiretroviral therapy in people with HIV (dated by TCRdb to 2022 to 2024). Regarding the complete study: The earliest samples were collected approximately a decade before the 2015 WHO recommendation for immediate ART, a period when ART was typically delayed until CD4 counts fell. A retrospective serial study tested whether ART initiation and durable HIV suppression were associated with changes in peripheral blood TRB repertoire composition and diversity. A total of fewer than 200 cryopreserved PBMC samples were contributed to the cohort by 30 adults with confirmed HIV infection, with samples collected serially over a mean of 6 years (range 1-12). Of the 30 participants with HIV, some 12 were female. No cross-contamination during QIAcube processing turned up in test extractions that ran a monoclonal T-cell line alongside more than 30 polyclonal samples.

Overall study results and their limits: Unsorted PBMC were profiled instead of sorted CD4+ and CD8+ T cells because pre-ART samples had limited cell numbers. The samples were dated from the mid-2000s to the late 2010s, and the ART regimens that were used may be less effective than current ART regimens. Since PBMC availability was limited, sequencing covered only the TCR beta chain, with no alpha chain pairing. Starting ART was linked to a significant rise in TRB diversity, yet even with long-term ART the diversity remained significantly lower than in transplant donor controls. Narrower CDR3 length ranges were observed in HIV repertoires than in controls, and an antigen-experienced repertoire with only a slight naive shift after ART was suggested by the network structure. Inferences about post-ART repertoire changes are limited because no data were available on ART adherence, viral resistance or therapy changes. Expanded TRB clones identified before ART initiation dominated the repertoire at all time points, although this dominance fluctuated and declined in many PLHIV after ART.

As to this clone: The antigen this receptor binds is unknown. The sample holds no much larger clone one base away, and base qualities are not on file.

Taken from cysteine to phenylalanine, the CDR3 has 15 residues. CDR3 DNA is the only sequence kept; it has 45 bases, read in frame from the first base. The germline V gene encodes CDR1 LNHDA and CDR2 SQIVND (reference sequence). Relative to germline, V is 0 bases shorter and J is 5 bases shorter, with 10 bases between their ends. Sequencing of the TRB variable region was done with the immunoSEQ hsTCRB v3.0 assay at survey level resolution. A depth of roughly 35,000-55,000 T-cell genomes per sample was targeted for TRB sequencing. Pooled TRB libraries were sequenced on an Illumina MiSeq with a v3 150-cycle kit. Per the source publication's procedure: Repertoire analysis was run in R within a reproducible Nextflow workflow that covered QC, data transformation and analysis. LymphoSeq2, an R package for AIRR-Seq data exploration, was used to implement custom analyses. After excluding a few samples that yielded fewer than 5000 total TRB sequences, roughly 190 HIV repertoires remained for analysis. Among the 180 to 200 retained HIV repertoires, 59 were collected before ART initiation and around 130 after ART initiation. Repertoires were downsampled to 5000 TRB nucleotide sequences, and summary statistics were averaged over 100 downsampling iterations. The analysis kept only TRB sequences whose CDR3 regions were at least seven amino acids long. Diversity was assessed using a clonality score derived from Shannon entropy and using the Gini coefficient. Repertoire networks linked the top 5000 CDR3 amino acid sequences whenever two sequences differed by an edit distance of one. GLIPH2 predicted antigen specificity groups and MHC restriction for TRB CDR3 amino acid sequences. To flag known CMV, EBV, HIV or tissue antigen associations, CDR3 amino acid sequences were matched against VDJdb and McPAS-TCR. Pre-ART, post-ART and control groups were compared with Wilcoxon signed-rank tests and Holm-Bonferroni correction. Drawn from immuneACCESS, this table holds only the in-frame rearrangements with V and J called that TCRdb kept. Clones are partly lost; checked studies trace under half to an unresolved V gene and leave the rest unexplained. The D gene and trimming were derived from the DNA, and the V and J assignments and clone size from that table. Here the sample has tens of thousands of clones; about 85% occur a single time. Of the sample, approximately 6% is held by the ten largest clones.

To be included, a participant needed at least one PBMC sample from before ART initiation plus at least two post-ART samples. Every participant with HIV received treatment in the United States of America. Before DNA extraction, cryopreserved samples of roughly 0.9-11 million PBMC were thawed and washed. At the time of the earliest PBMC sample, participants with HIV were aged between roughly 20 and 60 years. Each participant contributed PBMC samples from 1-4 timepoints before ART initiation and 2-8 timepoints after ART initiation, with a median of 7 samples. For every participant, serial HIV viral load, CD4+ T-cell count, ART history and demographic data were obtained. Using a Qiagen kit on a QIAcube, genomic DNA was extracted from unsorted PBMC, with samples processed in batches of 12.

This receptor was taken from a woman in her forties or fifties with HIV. The rearrangement joined TRBV19 to TRBJ2-2, with the D call tentatively TRBD1 or TRBD2, each fitting 6 bases. The sample consisted of unsorted PBMCs, taken 3.1 years after starting antiretroviral therapy. The encoded CDR3 is CASSIDRGRTGELFF. The bases read TGTGCCAGTAGTATAGATCGGGGGCGAACCGGGGAGCTGTTTTTT.